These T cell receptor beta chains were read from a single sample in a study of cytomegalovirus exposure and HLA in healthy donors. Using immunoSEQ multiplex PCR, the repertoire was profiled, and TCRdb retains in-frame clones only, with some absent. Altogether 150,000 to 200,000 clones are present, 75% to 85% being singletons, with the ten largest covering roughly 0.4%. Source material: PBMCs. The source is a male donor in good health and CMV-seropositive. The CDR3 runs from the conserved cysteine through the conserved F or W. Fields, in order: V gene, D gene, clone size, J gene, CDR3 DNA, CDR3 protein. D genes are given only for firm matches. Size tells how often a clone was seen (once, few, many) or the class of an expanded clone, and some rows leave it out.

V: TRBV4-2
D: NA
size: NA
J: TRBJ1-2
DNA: TGTGCCAGCAGCCAAGATCGTGGCCCCTATGGCTACACCTTC
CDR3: CASSQDRGPYGYTF

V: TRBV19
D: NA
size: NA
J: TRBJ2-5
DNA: TGTGCCAGTAGTAGGCCCCACGGGGAGACCCAGTACTTC
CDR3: CASSRPHGETQYF

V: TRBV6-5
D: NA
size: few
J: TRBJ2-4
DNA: TGTGCCAGCGGCGGTGTTTTAGACAAAAACATTCAGTACTTC
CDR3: CASGGVLDKNIQYF

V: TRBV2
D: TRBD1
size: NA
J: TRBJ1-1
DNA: TGTGCCAGCAGTAAAGGACAGGGAGTAAACACTGAAGCTTTCTTT
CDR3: CASSKGQGVNTEAFF

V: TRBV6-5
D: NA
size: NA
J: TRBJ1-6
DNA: TGTGCCAGCAGTTACGCTACTGCGGGGGCCAATTCACCCCTCCACTTT
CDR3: CASSYATAGANSPLHF

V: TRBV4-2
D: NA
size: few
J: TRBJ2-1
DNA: TGTGCCAGCAGCCAAGGGCTAGGATGGGTGGAGTTCTTC
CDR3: CASSQGLGWVEFF

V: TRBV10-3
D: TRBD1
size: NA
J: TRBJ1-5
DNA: TGTGCCATCGGAGGACAGGGTTCCGGACCCCAGCATTTT
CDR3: CAIGGQGSGPQHF

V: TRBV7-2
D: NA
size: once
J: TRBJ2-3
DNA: TGTGCCAGCAGCTTAGACGGAGCAGGCACAGATACGCAGTATTTT
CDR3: CASSLDGAGTDTQYF

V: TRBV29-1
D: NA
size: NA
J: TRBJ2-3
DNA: TGCAGCGTTGGCTTTGCGGGCCCGGGAGATACGCAGTATTTT
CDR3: CSVGFAGPGDTQYF

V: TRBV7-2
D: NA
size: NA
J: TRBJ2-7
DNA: TGTGCCAGCAGCTTAGGGGTCAGGAGGGTCGGGGACGAGCAGTACTTC
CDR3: CASSLGVRRVGDEQYF

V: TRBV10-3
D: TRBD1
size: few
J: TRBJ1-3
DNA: TGTGCCATCAGTGAGTCTTGGGACAGCAACACCATATATTTT
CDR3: CAISESWDSNTIYF

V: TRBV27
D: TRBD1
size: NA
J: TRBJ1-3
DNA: TGTGCCAGCAGTGTCGACAGGGGGAACACCATATATTTT
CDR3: CASSVDRGNTIYF

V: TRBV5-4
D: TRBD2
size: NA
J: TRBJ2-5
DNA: TGTGCCAGCAGCTTGGTTAACGGGGGGGAGACCCAGTACTTC
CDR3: CASSLVNGGETQYF

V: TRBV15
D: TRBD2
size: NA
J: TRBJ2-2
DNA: TGTGCCACCAGCAGAGACGGGGGGTCTGCCGGGGAGCTGTTTTTT
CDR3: CATSRDGGSAGELFF

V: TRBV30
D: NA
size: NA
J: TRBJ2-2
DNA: TGTGCCTGGAGTGTACTTAACGCCGGGGAGCTGTTTTTT
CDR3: CAWSVLNAGELFF

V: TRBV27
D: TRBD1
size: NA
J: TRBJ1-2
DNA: TGTGCCAGCAGTGCGCCAGGGGGAGACTATGGCTACACCTTC
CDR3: CASSAPGGDYGYTF

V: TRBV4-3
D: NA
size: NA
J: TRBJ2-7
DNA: TGCGCCAGCAGCCAAGACCCTTTGGGAGCGGGCCTCTACGAGCAGTACTTC
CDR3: CASSQDPLGAGLYEQYF

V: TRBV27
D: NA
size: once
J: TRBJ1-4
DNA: TGTGCCAGCAAACCTATAACCTCCCCTAATGAAAAACTGTTTTTT
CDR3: CASKPITSPNEKLFF

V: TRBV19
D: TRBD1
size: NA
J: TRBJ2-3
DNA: TGTGCCAGTCGCGGACAGGTAATTGGAGAGCCCCAGTATTTT
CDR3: CASRGQVIGEPQYF

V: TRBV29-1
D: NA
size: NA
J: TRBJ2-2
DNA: TGCAGCGTTGAAGCGGACACCGGGGAGCTGTTTTTT
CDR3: CSVEADTGELFF

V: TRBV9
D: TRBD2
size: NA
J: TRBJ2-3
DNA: TGTGCCAGCAGCGTAGCCAGCGGGGGGCCTGGAGATACGCAGTATTTT
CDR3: CASSVASGGPGDTQYF

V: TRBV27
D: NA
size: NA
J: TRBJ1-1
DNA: TGTGCCAGCAGCCCCGGAGGGAGGATGAACACTGAAGCTTTCTTT
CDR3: CASSPGGRMNTEAFF

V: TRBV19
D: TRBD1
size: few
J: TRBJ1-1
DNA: TGTGCCAGTAGCCCCGGGACAGGGGGCTTTGAAGCTTTCTTT
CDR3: CASSPGTGGFEAFF

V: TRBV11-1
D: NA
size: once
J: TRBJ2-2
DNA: TGTGCCAGCAGCCCGCAAAGGGGTTCCGGGGAGCTGTTTTTT
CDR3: CASSPQRGSGELFF

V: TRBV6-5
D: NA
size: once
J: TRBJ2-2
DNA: TGTGCCAGCAGCCCCTTCGTTGGGGAGCTGTTTTTT
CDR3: CASSPFVGELFF

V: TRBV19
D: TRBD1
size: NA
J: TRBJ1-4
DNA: TGTGCCAGTAGCCCCACAGGGGAACATGAAAAACTGTTTTTT
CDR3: CASSPTGEHEKLFF

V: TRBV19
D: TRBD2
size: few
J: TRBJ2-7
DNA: TGTGCCAGTAGTAAAACTAGCGAAGTCTTGGAGCAGTACTTC
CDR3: CASSKTSEVLEQYF

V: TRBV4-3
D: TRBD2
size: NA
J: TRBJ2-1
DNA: TGCGCCAGCAGCCTAGCCCTAGCGGGGGACTACAATGAGCAGTTCTTC
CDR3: CASSLALAGDYNEQFF

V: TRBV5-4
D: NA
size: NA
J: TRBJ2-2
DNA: TGTGCCAGCGGCGGGGCGGGCACTCCGAACACCGGGGAGCTGTTTTTT
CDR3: CASGGAGTPNTGELFF

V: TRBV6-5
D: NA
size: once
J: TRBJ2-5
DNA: TGTGCCAGCAGGCAGAAAGAGACCCAGTACTTC
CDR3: CASRQKETQYF

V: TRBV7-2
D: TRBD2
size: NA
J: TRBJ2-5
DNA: TGTGCCAGCGGACTAGCGGGAGCTGAGACCCAGTACTTC
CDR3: CASGLAGAETQYF

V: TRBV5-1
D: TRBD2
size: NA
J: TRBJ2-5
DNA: TGCGCCAGCAGCAGCGGGGGGGCCGTAGAGACCCAGTACTTC
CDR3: CASSSGGAVETQYF

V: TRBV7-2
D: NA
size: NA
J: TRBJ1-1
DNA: TGTGCCAGCAGCTTAGGGGGGGGGAACACTGAAGCTTTCTTT
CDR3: CASSLGGGNTEAFF

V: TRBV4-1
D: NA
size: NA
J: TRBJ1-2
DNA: TGCGCCAGCAGCCAAGATCAAGGGGCCCTAGACTATGGCTACACCTTC
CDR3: CASSQDQGALDYGYTF

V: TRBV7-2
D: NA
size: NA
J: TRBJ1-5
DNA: TGTGCCAGCAGCCCTGACAACAATCAGCCCCAGCATTTT
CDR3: CASSPDNNQPQHF

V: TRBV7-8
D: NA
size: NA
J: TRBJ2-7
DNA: TGTGCCAGCAGCTTAGTCGGGGGGCTGACAGCCTACGAGCAGTACTTC
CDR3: CASSLVGGLTAYEQYF

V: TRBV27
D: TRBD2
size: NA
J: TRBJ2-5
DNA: TGTGCCAGCAGTTTGGGGACTAGCTTCGAGACCCAGTACTTC
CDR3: CASSLGTSFETQYF

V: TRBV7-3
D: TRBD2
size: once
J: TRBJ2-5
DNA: TGTGCCAGCAGCGCGGGGGGGCTGCAAGAGACCCAGTACTTC
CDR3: CASSAGGLQETQYF

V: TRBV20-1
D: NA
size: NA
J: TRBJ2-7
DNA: TGCAGTGCTGGGCCCTCTTACGAGCAGTACTTC
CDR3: CSAGPSYEQYF

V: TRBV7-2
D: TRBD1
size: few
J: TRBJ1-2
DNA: TGTGCCAGCAGCCGAGATTCCGGACAGGGCCTCTATGGCTACACCTTC
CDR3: CASSRDSGQGLYGYTF

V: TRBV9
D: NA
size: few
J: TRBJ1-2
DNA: TGTGCCAGCAGCGTATGGGAGGGCTATGGCTACACCTTC
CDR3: CASSVWEGYGYTF

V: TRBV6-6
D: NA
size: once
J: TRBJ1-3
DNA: TGTGCCACGGAGGACTCTGGAAACACCATATATTTT
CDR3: CATEDSGNTIYF

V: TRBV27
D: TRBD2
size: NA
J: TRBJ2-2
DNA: TGTGCCAGCAGCTGGGATAGCGGGAGGGCCAGCACCGGGGAGCTGTTTTTT
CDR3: CASSWDSGRASTGELFF

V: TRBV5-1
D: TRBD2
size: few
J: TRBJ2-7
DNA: TGCGCCAGCAGCTTGGCCAGCAGGGCGGGGGATCAGCAGTACTTC
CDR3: CASSLASRAGDQQYF

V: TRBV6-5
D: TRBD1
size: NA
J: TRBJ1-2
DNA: TGTGCCAGCAGACCGCCGACAGGGGGCAGCTATGGCTACACCTTC
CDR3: CASRPPTGGSYGYTF

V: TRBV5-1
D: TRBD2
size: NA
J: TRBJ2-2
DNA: TGCGCCAGCAGCCGCAGCGGGGCTCCGAACACCGGGGAGCTGTTTTTT
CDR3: CASSRSGAPNTGELFF

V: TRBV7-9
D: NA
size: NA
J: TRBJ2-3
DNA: TGTGCCAGCAGTCACGACATTGGGGCTAGCACAGATACGCAGTATTTT
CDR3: CASSHDIGASTDTQYF